This T cell receptor beta chain was sequenced in a study of blood T cell repertoires in COVID-19. Methods used by the authors: By means of reference gene primer amplification, nucleated cell counts were estimated. The table came from immunoSEQ multiplex PCR; TCRdb's copy has only in-frame clones and leaves some out. The V and J calls and clone size were taken over from that table, and D and trimming were inferred from the DNA. The top ten clones hold 3.5% to 4.5% of a sample with about 240,000 clones, 80% to 90% of them seen once. The CDR3 has 16 amino acids. The germline gives CDR1 KGHDR, CDR2 SFDVKD. V shed 2 bases and J 2 bases; nucleotides not matched to a gene: 1.

The chain employs TRBV24-1 and TRBJ2-6, with 8 bases identical to TRBD1. Sequencing was done on a sample of peripheral blood. The receptor was isolated from a man aged 50 to 59 with acute or convalescent COVID-19. The CDR3 bases are TGTGCCACCAGTGATTCGACAGGGGCTGGGGCCAACGTCCTGACTTTC. Translation: CATSDSTGAGANVLTF.